Listed here are 18 T cell receptor beta chains from one sample, sequenced in a study of T cell responses to AZD1222 COVID-19 vaccine. Some clones are missing from TCRdb's copy, which holds only in-frame ones; the method was immunoSEQ multiplex PCR. In the table there are under 200,000 clones, approximately 88% of which are singletons. This sample comprised peripheral blood, obtained 28 days after the second AZD1222 dose. All receptors derive from an adult who received the AZD1222 COVID-19 vaccine.

The rearrangement joins TRBV7-9 to TRBJ1-4, with D possibly matching TRBD1 (5 bases). Trimming left V 4 bases short and J 8 bases short, with 14 bases between. The CDR3 has 14 amino acids. Germline CDR1 and CDR2: SEHNR and FQNEAQ (reference sequence). CDR3 nucleotides: TGTGCCAGCAGCTGGGGATCGGGGGAAGAAAAACTGTTTTTT. As protein: CASSWGSGEEKLFF.

CDR3 in DNA: TGTGCCACACAGCGGGGGGGCTGGGTTACGCAGTATTTT. Translated, it gives CATQRGGWVTQYF. The rearrangement joins TRBV12-3 or TRBV12-4 to TRBJ2-3; 10 positions agree with TRBD2. The V gene end was trimmed by 10 bases and the J gene end by 8 bases; junction bases not matched to a gene: 9. The CDR3 has 13 amino acids.

The chain employs TRBV6-5 and TRBJ1-1; tentatively, D is TRBD1 (5 bases). CDR1 and CDR2 from the germline V gene are MNHEY and SVGAGI. V shed 5 bases and J shed 3 bases, with 16 bases lying between them. The CDR3 runs to 15 residues. The chain's CDR3 is CASSPTNRRDTEAFF. The CDR3 DNA is TGTGCCAGCAGTCCCACAAACAGGAGGGACACTGAAGCTTTCTTT.

The rearrangement uses TRBV29-1 and TRBJ1-5, with 11 bases identical to TRBD1. V lost 6 bases to trimming and J lost 2 bases; unmatched junction nucleotides: 3. CDR3 size: 14 residues. The V gene's germline CDR1 is SQVTM and CDR2 ANQGSEA. The CDR3 nucleotides are TGCAGCGTGCAGGGACAGGGGGGCAATCAGCCCCAGCATTTT. It codes for CSVQGQGGNQPQHF. Filled out from reference TRBV29-1 and TRBJ1-5, the complete variable domain reads SAVISQKPSRDICQRGTSLTIQCQVDSQVTMMFWYRQQPGQSLTLIATANQGSEATYESGFVIDKFPISRPNLTFSTLTVSNMSPEDSSIYLCSVQGQGGNQPQHFGDGTRLSIL.

The chain has TRBV6-5 and TRBJ2-3; 7 bases align to TRBD2. Looked up from germline, CDR1 is MNHEY and CDR2 is SVGAGI. J gave up 3 bases and V 0 bases, and 3 bases lay outside the gene matches. This CDR3 has 15 amino acids. DNA of the CDR3: TGTGCCAGCAGTTACTCAAGAGCGGGGACAGATACGCAGTATTTT. Translating gives CASSYSRAGTDTQYF.

The chain recombines TRBV18 with TRBJ1-2; TRBD1 matches 8 bases. Germline V gene lookup returns CDR1 KGHSH and CDR2 LQKENI. The CDR3 runs 15 residues. Trimming cost V 1 base and J 3 bases; bases outside gene matches: 4. As DNA, the CDR3 is TGTGCCAGCTCACCACGGACAGGGTCTCACTATGGCTACACCTTC. Amino acid sequence: CASSPRTGSHYGYTF.

The DNA of the CDR3 is TGTGCCAGCAGTTACCAATCCTCAACTAATGAAAAACTGTTTTTT. This sequence encodes CASSYQSSTNEKLFF. J is TRBJ1-4 and V is TRBV6-5; D uncertain. The V gene lost 2 bases and the J gene lost 0 bases, with 7 bases spanning the gap. CDR3 length: 15 residues. CDR1 and CDR2 from the germline V gene are MNHEY and SVGAGI.

The V call is TRBV21-1, the J call TRBJ2-2. TRBV21-1 is a recognized pseudogene. The CDR3 is 17 amino acids. The DNA of the CDR3 is TGTGCCAGCAGCAAACCGCCAAAAGGACGGAAGACCGGGGAGCTGTTTTTT. It yields the protein CASSKPPKGRKTGELFF.

The V gene is TRBV3-1 (or the pseudogene TRBV3-2), the J gene TRBJ2-2; D might be TRBD1 or TRBD2, each matching 6 bases. Germline V gene lookup returns CDR1 LGHDT and CDR2 YNNKEL (reference sequence). The V end was cut by 3 bases, the J end by 0 bases, with 11 bases between. This CDR3 comprises 16 residues. CDR3 nucleotides: TGTGCCAGCAGCCACGGGGGCTCTACGAACACCGGGGAGCTGTTTTTT. Amino acids: CASSHGGSTNTGELFF.

The rearrangement joins TRBV6-2 or TRBV6-3 to TRBJ1-6; D gene unclear. From germline, CDR1 is MNHEY and CDR2 SVGEGT. The CDR3 is 14 residues long. V was cut by 2 bases and J by 4 bases, with 6 bases left in between. The CDR3 coding sequence is TGTGCCAGCAGTTACGCGAGGTATAATTCACCCCTCCACTTT. This translates into CASSYARYNSPLHF.

This clone showed up just a few times. The chain employs TRBV29-1 and TRBJ1-2; D is possibly TRBD1 (6 bases). The V gene lost 2 bases and the J gene lost 2 bases, with 12 bases spanning the gap. The CDR3 length is 14 residues. Germline V gene lookup returns CDR1 SQVTM and CDR2 ANQGSEA. As DNA, the CDR3 is TGCAGCGTTGAACCAGGGGTAATAAACTATGGCTACACCTTC. Its protein product is CSVEPGVINYGYTF.

The chain uses TRBV4-1 and TRBJ1-2; no definite D call. This CDR3 is built from 15 residues. The germline V gene encodes CDR1 MGHRA and CDR2 YSYEKL. The V end lost 5 bases, the J end lost 3 bases, and 16 bases lay between the germline ends. The CDR3 sequence is CASSVKEASYYGYTF. The CDR3 DNA reads as TGCGCCAGCAGCGTAAAGGAGGCCAGCTACTATGGCTACACCTTC.

The CDR3 loop reads CASSPQGVGETQYF. CDR3 coding DNA: TGCGCCAGCAGCCCACAGGGGGTTGGGGAGACCCAGTACTTC. The chain links TRBV5-1 to TRBJ2-5; 8 bases map to TRBD1. The CDR3 has 14 amino acids. The germline V gene has CDR1 SGHRS and CDR2 YFSETQ. The ends lost 4 bases at V and 5 bases at J; junction bases unmatched: 7.

The chain employs TRBV10-3 and TRBJ1-1, with a possible D match to TRBD1 (6 bases). Trimming stripped 11 bases from V and 3 bases from J, with 16 bases between. Germline V gene lookup returns CDR1 ENHRY and CDR2 SYGVKD. This CDR3 region has 13 residues. The CDR3 DNA reads TGTGCCGGTAAAGGGGGTGGGGACACTGAAGCTTTCTTT. Encoded protein: CAGKGGGDTEAFF.

The V call is TRBV7-8, the J call TRBJ2-1; D is ambiguous. With 3 bases removed from V and 5 bases from J, the gap between germline ends came to 11 bases. This CDR3 has 14 residues. Germline CDR1 is SGHVS and CDR2 is FQNEAQ. The CDR3 reads CASSLFRADNEQFF. In DNA, the CDR3 is TGTGCCAGCAGCTTGTTCCGGGCAGACAATGAGCAGTTCTTC.

The chain recombines TRBV5-6 with TRBJ1-5; the D is unclear. Trimming took off 3 bases at V and 5 bases at J, with 24 bases between the two ends. This CDR3 spans 18 amino acids. Germline V gene lookup returns CDR1 SGHDT and CDR2 YYEEEE. In DNA form, the CDR3 reads TGTGCCAGCAGCTCCTTCCGATATGACCTTCCCGGGGATCAGCCCCAGCATTTT. Translating gives CASSSFRYDLPGDQPQHF.

The J gene is TRBJ1-4, the V gene TRBV5-1; no definite D call. V gave up 0 bases and J gave up 5 bases, with 14 bases separating them. The V gene's germline CDR1 is SGHRS and CDR2 YFSETQ. The CDR3 has 16 residues. This CDR3 is CASSLDLGGSNEKLFF. The CDR3 DNA reads as TGCGCCAGCAGCTTGGATTTGGGAGGGAGCAATGAAAAACTGTTTTTT. Supplemented by reference TRBV5-1 and TRBJ1-4, the full variable domain reads KAGVTQTPRYLIKTRGQQVTLSCSPISGHRSVSWYQQTPGQGLQFLFEYFSETQRNKGNFPGRFSGRQFSNSRSEMNVSTLELGDSALYLCASSLDLGGSNEKLFFGSGTQLSVL.

The count of this clone is one. J is TRBJ2-3 and V is TRBV14; possibly TRBD2 for D (6 bases). The CDR3 contains 13 residues. The germline V gene has CDR1 SGHDN and CDR2 FVKESK. Deletions cut 8 bases from V and 5 bases from J, with 14 bases between. CDR3 loop: CASGGAGGDTQYF. For the CDR3, the DNA is TGTGCCAGCGGTGGGGCCGGGGGAGATACGCAGTATTTT.